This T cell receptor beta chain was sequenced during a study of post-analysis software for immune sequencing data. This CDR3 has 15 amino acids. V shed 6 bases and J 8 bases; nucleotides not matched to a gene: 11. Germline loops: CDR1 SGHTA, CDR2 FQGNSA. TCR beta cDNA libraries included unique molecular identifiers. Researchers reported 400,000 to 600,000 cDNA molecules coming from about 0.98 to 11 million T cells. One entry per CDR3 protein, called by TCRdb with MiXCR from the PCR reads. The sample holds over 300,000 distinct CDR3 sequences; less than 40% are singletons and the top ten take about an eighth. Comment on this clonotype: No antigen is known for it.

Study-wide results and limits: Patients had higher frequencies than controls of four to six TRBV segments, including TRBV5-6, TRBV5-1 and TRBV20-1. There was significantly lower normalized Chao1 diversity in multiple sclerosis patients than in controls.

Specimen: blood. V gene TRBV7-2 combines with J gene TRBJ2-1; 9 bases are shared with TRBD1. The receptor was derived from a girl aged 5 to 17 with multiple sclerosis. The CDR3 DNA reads TGTGCCAGCAGACGACCGGGACAGGGCGGCGATGAGCAGTTCTTC. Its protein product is CASRRPGQGGDEQFF. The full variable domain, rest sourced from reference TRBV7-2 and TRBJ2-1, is GAGVSQSPSNKVTEKGKDVELRCDPISGHTALYWYRQSLGQGLEFLIYFQGNSAPDKSGLPSDRFSAERTGGSVSTLTIQRTQQEDSAVYLCASRRPGQGGDEQFFGPGTRLTVL.